This T cell receptor (beta chain) is from a study of shared clonotypes between healthy human individuals. V was pared by 4 bases and J by 2 bases, with 8 bases of the junction left unmatched. The CDR3 is 16 amino acids. Germline CDR1 KGHSH, CDR2 LQKENI. The assay was immunoSEQ multiplex PCR, and TCRdb's table has in-frame clones only and misses some. This table has 2 million to 2.5 million clones, approximately 93% appearing once. The chain employs TRBV18 and TRBJ2-3, with 8 bases that match TRBD1. The source is a man between 18 and 29 years old in good health. Some clones in this sample may be carry-over from other donors' samples. Sequencing was performed on naive CD4+ T cells from PBMCs. Subset defined: CD45RA+ positively selected. DNA of the CDR3: TGTGCCAGCTCACTCCAACGGACAGGGACCACAGATACGCAGTATTTT. This codes for CASSLQRTGTTDTQYF.